Presented here are 10 T cell receptor beta chains from one specimen sequenced in a study of control samples from healthy donors and cancer patients. The table came from immunoSEQ multiplex PCR; TCRdb's copy has only in-frame clones and leaves some out. Of about 160,000 clones in the sample, around 94% were seen once. Sequenced sample: PBMCs. The receptors were sampled from a man between 60 and 75 years old with colorectal cancer.

The V gene is TRBV6-5, the J gene TRBJ1-1, with D unclear. CDR3 length equals 13 residues. Germline values: CDR1 MNHEY, CDR2 SVGAGI. V was cut by 2 bases and J by 1 base, with 5 bases left in between. The CDR3, as DNA: TGTGCCAGCAGTTACACCGGGAACACTGAAGCTTTCTTT. It translates to CASSYTGNTEAFF.

The CDR3 DNA is TGTGCCAGCAGCTTTCTGTCTGTGGGTGCGATCCACAATGAGCAGTTCTTC. Translation: CASSFLSVGAIHNEQFF. The rearrangement joins TRBV5-6 to TRBJ2-1; no reliable D call. The germline V gene has CDR1 SGHDT and CDR2 YYEEEE. V was trimmed by 2 bases and J by 5 bases, leaving 20 bases between them. The CDR3 covers 17 residues.

This clone came up once. The rearrangement uses TRBV5-5 and TRBJ2-7, with 9 bases matching TRBD1. V lost 0 bases and J lost 3; bases outside the gene matches: 4. CDR1 and CDR2 from the germline V gene are SGHKS and YYEKEE (reference sequence). This CDR3 comprises 15 residues. In DNA, the CDR3 is TGTGCCAGCAGCTTGGGGACAGGGGTCCGCTACGAGCAGTACTTC. Translated, it gives CASSLGTGVRYEQYF. Using reference TRBV5-5 and TRBJ2-7 for the parts outside the CDR3, the full variable domain is DAGVTQSPTHLIKTRGQQVTLRCSPISGHKSVSWYQQVLGQGPQFIFQYYEKEERGRGNFPDRFSARQFPNYSSELNVNALLLGDSALYLCASSLGTGVRYEQYFGPGTRLTVT.

The V and J genes are TRBV6-5 and TRBJ1-6, with 7 bases lining up with TRBD1. Germline V gene lookup returns CDR1 MNHEY and CDR2 SVGAGI. The junction had 8 bases not matched to a gene; V was cut back by 5 bases and J by 10 bases. This CDR3 is 14 amino acids long. CDR3 nucleotides: TGTGCCAGCAGTCGAGACAGGGTGGGGTCACCCCTCCACTTT. This translates into CASSRDRVGSPLHF.

The chain carries TRBV10-3 and TRBJ2-5, with 7 positions matching TRBD1. Germline V gives CDR1 ENHRY, CDR2 SYGVKD. The CDR3 has 14 residues. After removal of 10 bases from V and 2 bases from J, the junction contained 10 bases not matched to a gene. The CDR3 reads CASTPGQRQETQYF. CDR3 coding DNA: TGTGCCAGCACACCGGGACAGCGACAAGAGACCCAGTACTTC.

This clone was seen only once. The V and J genes are TRBV25-1 and TRBJ1-4, with D maybe TRBD1 (5 bases). The germline V gene encodes CDR1 MGHDK and CDR2 SYGVNS. CDR3 size: 15 residues. V was clipped by 3 bases and J by 3 bases, with 11 bases between them. CDR3 nucleotide sequence: TGTGCCAGCAGTGATCCCGGGACCTCTAATGAAAAACTGTTTTTT. This encodes CASSDPGTSNEKLFF.

The gene calls are TRBV5-1 and TRBJ1-6; D is ambiguous. Trimming cost V 0 bases and J 8 bases, with 12 bases left between them. This CDR3 has 15 residues. Germline loops: CDR1 SGHRS, CDR2 YFSETQ. CDR3 loop: CASSLAGVGYSPLHF. The CDR3 DNA is TGCGCCAGCAGCTTGGCCGGGGTGGGGTATTCACCCCTCCACTTT.

This clone has only one observation. CDR3 bases: TGTGCCAGTAGTATCGGGGTTAACAATGAGCAGTTCTTC. Its translation is CASSIGVNNEQFF. The chain joins TRBV19 to TRBJ2-1, with D possibly matching TRBD2 (5 bases). Germline CDR1 reads LNHDA; CDR2 reads SQIVND (reference sequence). With 3 bases removed from V and 5 bases from J, the gap between germline ends came to 8 bases. The CDR3 runs 13 residues.

V gene TRBV24-1 combines with J gene TRBJ2-5, with 7 bases lining up with TRBD1. Germline V gene lookup returns CDR1 KGHDR and CDR2 SFDVKD. The V segment lost 0 bases and the J segment 9 bases; nucleotides outside the gene matches: 9. This CDR3 comprises 15 residues. The CDR3 is CATSDLPTGQGPQYF. CDR3 in DNA: TGTGCCACCAGTGATTTGCCGACAGGGCAGGGACCCCAGTACTTC.

Remarks on this clone: The sample has other DNA sequences that encode this CDR3 too. The chain joins TRBV10-1 to TRBJ2-5; possibly TRBD1 for D (6 bases). Trimming took 4 bases from V and 5 from J, leaving 17 bases between them. Per the germline V gene, CDR1 is WNHNN and CDR2 is SYGVQD (reference sequence). The CDR3 extends over 15 amino acids. CDR3 residues: CASSGGQGPGETQYF. In DNA, the CDR3 is TGCGCCAGCAGTGGGGGTCAGGGGCCGGGGGAGACCCAGTACTTC.